This T cell receptor beta chain was documented in a study of blood T cell repertoires in COVID-19. Germline V lookup: CDR1 SEHNR, CDR2 FQNEAQ (reference sequence). The CDR3 has 16 amino acids. Germline trimming cut 7 bases from V and 2 bases from J; bases unmatched to any gene: 11. A few counts support this clone. Patients of the Seattle cohort, enrolled during active infection, were followed longitudinally. In the source study's methods: Amplifying reference gene primers gave estimates of nucleated cell counts. TCRdb's copy holds only in-frame clones and misses some; the assay was immunoSEQ multiplex PCR. D and trimming come from the DNA, and the V and J calls and clone size come from that table. The data show about 24,000 clones, with 70% to 90% seen just once and approximately 25% held by the top ten.

The clonotype originates from a man between 65 and 85 years old with COVID-19, enrolled during active disease. The material sequenced was peripheral blood. The chain is built from TRBV7-9 and TRBJ2-1; 7 bases are a match to TRBD2. The CDR3 DNA sequence: TGTGCCAGCACCCCCGGGGTAGCGGGTGCCTACAATGAGCAGTTCTTC. Its translation is CASTPGVAGAYNEQFF. The full variable domain, its missing parts supplied by reference TRBV7-9 and TRBJ2-1, is DTGVSQNPRHKITKRGQNVTFRCDPISEHNRLYWYRQTLGQGPEFLTYFQNEAQLEKSRLLSDRFSAERPKGSFSTLEIQRTEQGDSAMYLCASTPGVAGAYNEQFFGPGTRLTVL.